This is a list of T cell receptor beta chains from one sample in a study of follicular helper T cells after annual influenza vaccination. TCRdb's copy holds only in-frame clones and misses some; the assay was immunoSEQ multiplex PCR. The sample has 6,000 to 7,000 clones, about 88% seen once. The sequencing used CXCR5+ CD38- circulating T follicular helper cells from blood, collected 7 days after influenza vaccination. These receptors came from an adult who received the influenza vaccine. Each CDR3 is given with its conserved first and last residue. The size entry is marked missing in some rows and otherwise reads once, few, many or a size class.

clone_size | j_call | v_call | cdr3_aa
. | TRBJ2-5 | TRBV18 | CASSLTVGAVETQYF
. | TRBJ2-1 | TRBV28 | CASSGLAGVNEQFF
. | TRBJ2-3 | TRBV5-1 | CASSLVVGDTDTQYF
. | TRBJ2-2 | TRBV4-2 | CASSQGLAGGTYTGELFF
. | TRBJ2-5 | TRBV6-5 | CASNKQKWGTQYF
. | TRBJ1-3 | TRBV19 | CASLRTGAGNTIYF
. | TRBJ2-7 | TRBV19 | CASSIVEGATYEQYF
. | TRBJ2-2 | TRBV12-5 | CARGSISGGANTGELFF
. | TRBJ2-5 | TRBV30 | CAWSEGGNLQETQYF
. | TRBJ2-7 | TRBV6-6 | CASSGDRGYEQYF
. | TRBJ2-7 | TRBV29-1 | CSVEDSGTGADEQYF
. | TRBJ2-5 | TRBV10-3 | CAISEEASGKKTQYF
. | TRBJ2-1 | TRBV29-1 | CSAGTSGRNGINEQFF
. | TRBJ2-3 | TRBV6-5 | CASSPADSFTDTQYF
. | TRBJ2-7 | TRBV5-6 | CASSPRLAVSSYEQYF
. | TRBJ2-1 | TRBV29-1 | CSVYRDRGRNEQFF
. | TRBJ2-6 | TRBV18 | CASSPPNSFSGGGANVLTF
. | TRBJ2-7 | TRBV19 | CASRLERTAGEQYF
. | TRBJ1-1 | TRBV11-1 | CASSQVGGTEAFF
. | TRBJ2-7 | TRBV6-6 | CASRRTGLAEYEQYF
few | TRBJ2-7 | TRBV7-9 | CASSLERSSREYF
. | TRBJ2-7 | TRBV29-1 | CSAKPGQGLHEQYF
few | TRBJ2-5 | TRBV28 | CASYPQRGLGTQYF
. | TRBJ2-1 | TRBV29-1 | CSHPSGGSRNEQFF
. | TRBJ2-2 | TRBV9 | CASSLYLSGGVTGELFF
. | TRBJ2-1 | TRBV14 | CASSQSLASGENEQFF
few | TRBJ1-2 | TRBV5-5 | CASSFGAIYGYTF
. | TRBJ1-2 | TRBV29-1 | CSVEASVDYGYTF
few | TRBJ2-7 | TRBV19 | CASSMAGSGRSYEQYF
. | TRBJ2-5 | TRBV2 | CASSEDRSPGTQYF
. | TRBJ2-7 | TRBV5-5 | CASSLRLDSGSYEQYF
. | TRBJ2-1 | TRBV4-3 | CASSQGFIKGTGGPEQFF
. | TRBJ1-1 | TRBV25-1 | CASSPGGSNTEAFF
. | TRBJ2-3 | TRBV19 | CASQSRDRELDTQYF
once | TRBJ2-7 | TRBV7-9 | CASSLGSMGGALYEQYF
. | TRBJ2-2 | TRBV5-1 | CASSAQGGTGELFF
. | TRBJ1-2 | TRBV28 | CASIPPGQLDGYTF
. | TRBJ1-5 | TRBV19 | CASSISTGVSNQPQHF